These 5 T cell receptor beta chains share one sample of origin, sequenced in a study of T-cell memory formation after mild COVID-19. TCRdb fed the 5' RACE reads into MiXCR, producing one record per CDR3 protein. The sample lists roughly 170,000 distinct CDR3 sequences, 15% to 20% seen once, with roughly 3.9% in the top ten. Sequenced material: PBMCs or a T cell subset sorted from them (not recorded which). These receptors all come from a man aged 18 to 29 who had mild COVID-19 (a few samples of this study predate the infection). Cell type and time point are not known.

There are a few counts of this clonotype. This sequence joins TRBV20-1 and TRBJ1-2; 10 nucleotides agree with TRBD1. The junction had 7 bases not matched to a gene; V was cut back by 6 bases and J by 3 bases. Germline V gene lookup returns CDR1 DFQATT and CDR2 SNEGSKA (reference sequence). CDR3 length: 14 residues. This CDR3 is CSAAGQGGDYGYTF. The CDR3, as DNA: TGCAGTGCAGCAGGACAGGGGGGGGACTATGGCTACACCTTC.

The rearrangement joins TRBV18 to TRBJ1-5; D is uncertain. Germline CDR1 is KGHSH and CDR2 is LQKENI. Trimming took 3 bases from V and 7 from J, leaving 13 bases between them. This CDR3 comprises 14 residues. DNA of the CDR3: TGTGCCAGCTCACCCGGGAGGGAAGAGCAGCCCCAGCATTTT. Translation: CASSPGREEQPQHF.

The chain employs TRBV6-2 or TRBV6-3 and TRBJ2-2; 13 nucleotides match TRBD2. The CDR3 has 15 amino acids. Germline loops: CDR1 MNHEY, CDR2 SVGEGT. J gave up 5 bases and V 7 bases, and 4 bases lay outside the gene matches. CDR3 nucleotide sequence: TGTGCCAGCACAGGGACTAGCGGGGTTACCGGGGAGCTGTTTTTT. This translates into CASTGTSGVTGELFF.

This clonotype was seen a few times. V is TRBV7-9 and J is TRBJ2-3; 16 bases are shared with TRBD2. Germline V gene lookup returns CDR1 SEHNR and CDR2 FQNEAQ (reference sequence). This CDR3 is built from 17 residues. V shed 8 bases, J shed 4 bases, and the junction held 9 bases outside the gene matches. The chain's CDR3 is CASVTGTSGGAADTQYF. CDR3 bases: TGTGCCAGCGTCACCGGGACTAGCGGGGGGGCCGCAGATACGCAGTATTTT.

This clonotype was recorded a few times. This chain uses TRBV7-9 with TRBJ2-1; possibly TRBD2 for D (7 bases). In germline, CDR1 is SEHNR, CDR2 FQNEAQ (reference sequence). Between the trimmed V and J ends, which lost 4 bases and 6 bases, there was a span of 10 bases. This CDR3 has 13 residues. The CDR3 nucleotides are TGTGCCAGCAGCTCCGGGGGGCCCAATGAGCAGTTCTTC. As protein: CASSSGGPNEQFF. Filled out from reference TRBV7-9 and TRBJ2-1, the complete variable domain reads DTGVSQNPRHKITKRGQNVTFRCDPISEHNRLYWYRQTLGQGPEFLTYFQNEAQLEKSRLLSDRFSAERPKGSFSTLEIQRTEQGDSAMYLCASSSGGPNEQFFGPGTRLTVL.